Shown below are 23 T cell receptor beta chains from a single sample sequenced in a study of cytotoxic CD8 clonotypes in ibrutinib-treated CLL (dated by TCRdb to the early 2020s). Libraries came from the immunoSEQ multiplex PCR assay. TCRdb limited this immuneACCESS table to in-frame rearrangements with V and J called. A share of clones is missing; checked studies link under half to unresolved V genes, and the rest is unexplained. This sample gives 45,000 or so clones in total; 60% to 80% of them show up just once. The top ten constitute roughly 14% of the sample. The time point label, as the study defines it: approximately eleven months on ibrutinib. Sequences were derived from PBMCs, sampled after 12 months of ibrutinib treatment. The receptors shown here come from a human donor with chronic lymphocytic leukemia.

The gene calls are TRBV27 and TRBJ2-3; TRBD2 aligns across 14 bases. From germline, CDR1 is MNHEY and CDR2 SMNVEV (reference sequence). The CDR3 is 16 amino acids. Trimming cost V 6 bases and J 2 bases; bases outside gene matches: 4. Here the CDR3 reads CASSGTSGRFTDTQYF. Written as DNA, the CDR3 is TGTGCCAGCAGCGGGACTAGCGGGAGATTCACAGATACGCAGTATTTT.

This chain connects TRBV9 to TRBJ2-7, with 7 bases that match TRBD2. This CDR3 region has 16 residues. Trimming at V came to 0 bases and at J to 2 bases, leaving 8 bases not matched to a gene. Per germline, CDR1 SGDLS and CDR2 YYNGEE. CDR3 in DNA: TGTGCCAGCAGCGTAGCGGGTAGCGGGTCTCCCTACGAGCAGTACTTC. It is translated as CASSVAGSGSPYEQYF.

This clone appeared a few times. CDR3 in DNA: TGTGCCAGCAGCTGGGGGGGGCAGGGTAATGGCTACACCTTC. Amino acids: CASSWGGQGNGYTF. The chain joins TRBV7-7 to TRBJ1-2, with D possibly being TRBD1 (6 bases). This CDR3 contains 14 residues. Germline CDR1 is SSHAT and CDR2 is FNYEAQ (reference sequence). V lost 4 bases and J 6 bases, leaving 15 bases between the germline ends.

The chain uses TRBV6-1 and TRBJ2-1, with 8 bases that match TRBD2. Germline CDR1 reads MNHNS; CDR2 reads SASEGT. V lost 2 bases and J lost 2; bases outside the gene matches: 5. This CDR3 has 16 amino acids. The CDR3: CASSEKSGRAYNEQFF. CDR3 DNA: TGTGCCAGCAGTGAAAAGAGCGGGAGAGCCTACAATGAGCAGTTCTTC.

The chain joins TRBV9 to TRBJ1-1, with D possibly matching TRBD1 (5 bases). V lost 4 bases and J lost 1, with 8 bases in between. Germline loops: CDR1 SGDLS, CDR2 YYNGEE. The CDR3 is 13 amino acids. The CDR3 sequence: CASSRGGNTEAFF. In DNA, the CDR3 is TGTGCCAGCAGCAGGGGAGGGAACACTGAAGCTTTCTTT.

The V gene is TRBV11-3, the J gene TRBJ1-5, with D perhaps matching TRBD1 (5 bases). The germline gives CDR1 SGHNT, CDR2 YENEEA. This CDR3 spans 13 amino acids. The V end lost 5 bases, the J end lost 1 base, and 6 bases lay between the germline ends. The CDR3 spells CASSRDSNQPQHF. The DNA of the CDR3 is TGTGCCAGCAGCCGGGACAGCAATCAGCCCCAGCATTTT.

This clone was seen more than once but under ten times. The chain carries TRBV7-9 and TRBJ2-3; D is unresolved. Between the trimmed V and J ends, which lost 1 base and 4 bases, there was a span of 3 bases. CDR3 size: 12 residues. Germline lookup yields CDR1 SEHNR and CDR2 FQNEAQ (reference sequence). The DNA of the CDR3 is TGTGCCAGCAGCTTAGAGGCAGATACGCAGTATTTT. This codes for CASSLEADTQYF.

This clone was seen more than once but under ten times. V and J are TRBV30 and TRBJ2-3; D possibly matches TRBD1 or TRBD2 (5 bases each). Germline CDR1 is GTSNPN and CDR2 is SVGIG (reference sequence). This CDR3 comprises 13 residues. Trimming pared 6 bases from V and 9 bases from J, leaving 19 bases between. The chain's CDR3 is CACRWDGRGTQYF. The CDR3 nucleotides are TGTGCCTGTCGCTGGGACGGTAGAGGGACGCAGTATTTT.

This clone was seen once. This chain joins TRBV2 and TRBJ1-1, with a tentative D call TRBD1 (5 bases). The V end was cut by 4 bases, the J end by 3 bases, with 9 bases between. Germline values: CDR1 SNHLY, CDR2 FYNNEI. This CDR3 spans 13 amino acids. CDR3 region: CASSGQPDTEAFF. CDR3 bases: TGTGCCAGCAGTGGACAGCCGGACACTGAAGCTTTCTTT.

V and J are TRBV28 and TRBJ2-7, with a tentative D call TRBD1 (6 bases). Germline CDR1 MDHEN, CDR2 SYDVKM. This CDR3 has 13 amino acids. The ends were cut back, 5 bases at V and 6 bases at J, with 14 bases in the middle. CDR3 loop: CASSPIDRTEQYF. CDR3 bases: TGTGCCAGCAGTCCAATTGACAGGACCGAGCAGTACTTC. Using reference TRBV28 and TRBJ2-7 for the parts outside the CDR3, the full variable domain is DVKVTQSSRYLVKRTGEKVFLECVQDMDHENMFWYRQDPGLGLRLIYFSYDVKMKEKGDIPEGYSVSREKKERFSLILESASTNQTSMYLCASSPIDRTEQYFGPGTRLTVT.

This clone was recorded a few times. V and J are TRBV11-2 and TRBJ1-2; D uncertain. The CDR3 is 13 residues long. The germline V gene has CDR1 SGHAT and CDR2 FQNNGV. The V and J ends lost 1 base and 2 bases respectively, with 5 bases between them. The CDR3 DNA reads TGTGCCAGCAGCTTAGTACAGAACTATGGCTACACCTTC. It yields the protein CASSLVQNYGYTF.

This clone was found a few times. The chain couples TRBV27 to TRBJ2-7; D gene uncertain. Germline lookup yields CDR1 MNHEY and CDR2 SMNVEV (reference sequence). There are 15 residues in the CDR3. V lost 2 bases, J lost 2 bases, and 13 bases lay in between. Here the CDR3 reads CASSLRSEVAYEQYF. In nucleotides, the CDR3 is TGTGCCAGCAGTTTAAGGTCAGAAGTGGCCTACGAGCAGTACTTC.

This clone turned up a few times. The chain links TRBV28 to TRBJ2-7; no clear D gene. Trimming pared 6 bases from V and 7 bases from J, leaving 10 bases between. CDR3 size: 11 residues. Germline values: CDR1 MDHEN, CDR2 SYDVKM. This chain's CDR3 is CASSLTLEQYF. Written as DNA, the CDR3 is TGTGCCAGCAGCCTTACCCTTGAGCAGTACTTC.

V is TRBV5-1 and J is TRBJ2-7, with TRBD2 as a possible D gene (5 bases). Per germline, CDR1 SGHRS and CDR2 YFSETQ. V lost 7 bases, J lost 5 bases, and 13 bases lay in between. The CDR3 covers 12 residues. The CDR3 here is CASGRGFDEQYF. The CDR3, as DNA: TGCGCCAGCGGCCGAGGGTTCGACGAGCAGTACTTC.

This chain links TRBV7-8 with TRBJ2-3, with D hard to call. Between the trimmed V and J ends, which lost 5 bases and 1 base, there was a span of 22 bases. Germline CDR1 SGHVS, CDR2 FQNEAQ. The length of the CDR3 is 18 residues. This CDR3 is CASSPAELHKTRTDTQYF. CDR3 coding DNA: TGTGCCAGCAGCCCCGCGGAGCTCCATAAAACCCGCACAGATACGCAGTATTTT.

The chain is built from TRBV5-4 and TRBJ2-7; TRBD1 matches at 7 bases. J lost 1 base, V lost 4 bases, and 8 bases had no gene match. The CDR3 sequence is 15 residues long. Germline V CDR1 and CDR2: SGHNT, YYREEE (reference sequence). The CDR3 bases are TGTGCCAGCAGCGTCCCGGGACAGCAATCCTACGAGCAGTACTTC. Amino acid sequence: CASSVPGQQSYEQYF.

The V and J genes are TRBV27 and TRBJ2-7; 7 nucleotides match TRBD1. Germline values: CDR1 MNHEY, CDR2 SMNVEV (reference sequence). CDR3 length equals 12 residues. Germline trimming cut 5 bases from V and 3 bases from J; bases unmatched to any gene: 1. In DNA form, the CDR3 reads TGTGCCAGCAGTGCAGGGGGCTACGAGCAGTACTTC. It codes for CASSAGGYEQYF.

The sample holds a few counts of this clone. The rearrangement uses TRBV7-7 and TRBJ2-1; TRBD1 matches at 11 bases. The germline CDR1 and CDR2 sequences are SSHAT and FNYEAQ (reference sequence). The CDR3 length is 15 residues. Trimming removed 5 bases from V and 4 bases from J; junction bases left unmatched: 4. The CDR3 protein is CASSSGTGGYNEQFF. The CDR3 DNA sequence: TGTGCCAGCAGCAGCGGGACAGGGGGATACAATGAGCAGTTCTTC.

The chain uses TRBV5-4 and TRBJ2-3; tentatively, D is TRBD2 (6 bases). The CDR3 totals 17 residues. Germline V gene lookup returns CDR1 SGHNT and CDR2 YYREEE (reference sequence). V lost 1 base, J lost 0 bases, and 15 bases lay in between. The CDR3: CASSLRLLAASTDTQYF. The CDR3, as DNA: TGTGCCAGCAGCTTGCGACTACTAGCTGCTAGCACAGATACGCAGTATTTT. Full variable domain (rest looked up from reference TRBV5-4 and TRBJ2-3): ETGVTQSPTHLIKTRGQQVTLRCSSQSGHNTVSWYQQALGQGPQFIFQYYREEENGRGNFPPRFSGLQFPNYSSELNVNALELDDSALYLCASSLRLLAASTDTQYFGPGTRLTVL.

The chain recombines TRBV10-3 with TRBJ2-7, with D possibly being TRBD2 (6 bases). The CDR3 contains 16 residues. Trimming took off 2 bases at V and 4 bases at J, with 18 bases between the two ends. Germline CDR1 ENHRY, CDR2 SYGVKD. The CDR3 reads CAISEGGGGGVYEQYF. Written as DNA, the CDR3 is TGTGCCATCAGTGAGGGCGGTGGGGGAGGAGTGTACGAGCAGTACTTC.

This chain connects TRBV5-6 to TRBJ2-6; D gene uncertain. Looked up from germline, CDR1 is SGHDT and CDR2 is YYEEEE. Deletions cut 4 bases from V and 0 bases from J, with 5 bases between. This CDR3 region has 14 residues. The CDR3, as DNA: TGTGCCAGCAGCCCCAGCTCTGGGGCCAACGTCCTGACTTTC. Translating gives CASSPSSGANVLTF.

This clone has more than one count but fewer than ten. The gene calls are TRBV15 and TRBJ1-1; no clear D gene. CDR1 and CDR2 from the germline V gene are LNHNV and YYDKDF (reference sequence). Trimming stripped 4 bases from V and 5 bases from J, with 14 bases between. CDR3 length: 14 amino acids. The CDR3, as DNA: TGTGCCACCAGCATACAGCTTGGAGGTACTGAAGCTTTCTTT. Amino acid sequence: CATSIQLGGTEAFF. The full variable domain, with the rest looked up from reference TRBV15 and TRBJ1-1, is DAMVIQNPRYQVTQFGKPVTLSCSQTLNHNVMYWYQQKSSQAPKLLFHYYDKDFNNEADTPDNFQSRRPNTSFCFLDIRSPGLGDTAMYLCATSIQLGGTEAFFGQGTRLTVV.

The chain uses TRBV29-1 and TRBJ2-6, with 9 bases matching TRBD1. Germline assignment: CDR1 SQVTM and CDR2 ANQGSEA. The CDR3 is 16 residues long. The ends lost 4 bases at V and 2 bases at J; junction bases unmatched: 6. Here the CDR3 reads CSVVGQGTPGANVLTF. The CDR3 bases are TGCAGCGTTGTAGGACAGGGGACCCCTGGGGCCAACGTCCTGACTTTC.